The clone carrying this TCR beta chain was found a few times. Its antigen is unknown. TCRdb reanalysed the 5' RACE reads using MiXCR and keeps one entry per CDR3 protein. The sample has about 64,000 distinct CDR3 sequences; around 13% are singletons. The data were obtained in a study of early T cells in non-severe SARS-CoV-2 infection. General study findings and limits: There was a bias toward anti-spike CD8 responses in VDJdb matching, which missed private and CD4 specificities.

CDR1 is DFQATT and CDR2 is SNEGSKA in the germline V gene (reference sequence). The V end lost 2 bases, the J end lost 6 bases, and 6 bases lay between the germline ends. The CDR3 is 11 amino acids. The chain joins TRBV20-1 to TRBJ2-3; no definite D call. The sequence derives from an adult who was a healthcare worker with PCR-confirmed SARS-CoV-2 infection or an uninfected control (not recorded which). The sequencing sample was made of whole blood. The CDR3 nucleotides are TGCAGTGCTAGACTGTTGGATACGCAGTATTTT. Amino acids: CSARLLDTQYF.